This entry features one TCR beta chain sequence. The target of this receptor is not known. Base qualities were left out, and no much larger clone turns up one base away. The data belong to a study of shared clonotypes between healthy human individuals (TCRdb year 2020). A note on the overall study: The cohort included a few men and two women between 18 and 49 years of age. Blood TCR repertoires of a handful of healthy adults were deeply sequenced to estimate repertoire size and the extent of clonotype sharing between individuals. To increase sequencing depth and limit assay-specific biases, TCR repertoire library preparation and sequencing were carried out by different laboratories using diverse techniques. Between about 0.8 and 9 billion PBMCs per donor were obtained by leukapheresis. On the study overall, not on this receptor specifically: Sampling was limited to blood, and TCR repertoires in tissue likely differ from TCR repertoires in blood. The small number of donors limited the genetic and exposure-history diversity represented. Pairwise subsampling led to the expectation that sequencing depth would affect the degree of clonotype sharing among donors.

Trimming leaves V shorter by 5 bases and J shorter by 0 bases, with the junction holding 3 bases beyond the gene matches. From its cysteine to its phenylalanine, the CDR3 spans 14 amino acids. Only the CDR3 region is kept as DNA, spanning 42 bases read in frame from base 1. CDR1 MNHEY and CDR2 SVGAGI were looked up in the germline V gene. The donors were healthy, HIV-negative adults who had no recently reported acute infections or vaccinations. Every donor was a Caucasian adult residing in Nashville, Tennessee, USA. For unsorted samples, about 90 million PBMCs were counted, and genomic DNA was extracted using the QIAamp DNA Blood Mini kit. Blood was obtained by leukapheresis, after which PBMCs were separated by Ficoll-Histopaque density gradient centrifugation and cryopreserved in liquid nitrogen vapor phase. TCR CDR3 regions were amplified from genomic DNA by multiplex PCR using the deep immunoSEQ assay. Genomic DNA extracted from each cell subset was distributed evenly over all wells of several immunoSEQ 96-well plates, and each plate served as one replicate. For unsorted PBMC, around 300 ng genomic DNA, equal to 30,000 or so T cell genomes, was loaded into each replicate PCR. Ten immunoSEQ deep assay plates were used to sequence unsorted PBMC genomic DNA. The purified libraries were quantified using a Qubit 3.0 fluorometer, sized with a Bioanalyzer 2100, and then quantified again using the KAPA Library Quantification kit. Every immunoSEQ 96-well plate was sequenced on a dedicated single-read 150-cycle Illumina NextSeq 550 flow cell. The authors processed their data as follows. Because the immunoSEQ output held only junctional sequences and lacked quality scores, the filtering could not match the filtering applied to full-length reads. Sequences were annotated with PyIR, a Python wrapper for IgBLAST v1.9, using IMGT germline references to assign V/J genes and CDR3. Any read was removed if the V/J assignment was weak (E-value above 1e-6), the CDR3 was missing, or the read contained stop codons, out-of-frame junctions, or ambiguous translated residues. A V3J clonotype was defined by an identical inferred V gene, J gene, and CDR3 amino acid sequence. The percentage overlap between two repertoires was calculated by dividing the number of shared unique clonotypes by the size of the smaller repertoire. Repertoire richness was assessed with RTK rarefaction, the Chao1 estimator, and Recon v2.1 estimates of unobserved clonotypes. TCRdb retrieved this table from immuneACCESS and kept in-frame rearrangements only. Not all clones are present; in checked studies, unresolved V genes account for under half, and no reason is known for the remainder. D and trimming were read from the DNA, whereas the V and J calls and clone size are those reported in that table. For this sample the table gives about 490,000 clones, of which roughly 85% were detected only once. Approximately 12% of the sample is in the top ten clones.

The clonotype was recovered from a woman aged 40 to 55 in good health. Some clones in this sample may be carry-over from other donors' samples. This chain is built from TRBV6-5 and TRBJ1-1, and 7 junctional nucleotides match TRBD1. Source material: PBMCs. The DNA sequence follows: TGTGCCAGCAGTCGCGACAGGGTGAACACTGAAGCTTTCTTT. This encodes CASSRDRVNTEAFF.